One and the same sample provided the 30 T cell receptor beta chains below, sequenced in a study of technical replicates of blood from several donors. Measured with immunoSEQ multiplex PCR; TCRdb has only the in-frame clones, and not every one. The sample carries some 14,000 clones, 65% to 85% recorded once. Sample: PBMCs. These receptors were obtained from a human donor in good health.

The chain joins TRBV5-4 to TRBJ2-1; 11 positions match TRBD1. The CDR3 length is 16 residues. The ends lost 2 bases at V and 5 bases at J; junction bases unmatched: 6. Germline V gene sequence: CDR1 SGHNT, CDR2 YYREEE (reference sequence). CDR3 protein: CASSFPGQGEHNEQFF. The DNA of the CDR3 is TGTGCCAGCAGCTTTCCGGGACAGGGGGAACACAATGAGCAGTTCTTC.

This chain joins TRBV5-1 and TRBJ2-1, with 8 bases identical to TRBD2. The CDR3 is 15 amino acids. The V gene end was trimmed by 1 base and the J gene end by 4 bases; junction bases not matched to a gene: 4. CDR1 and CDR2 (germline): SGHRS, YFSETQ. The CDR3 sequence: CASSLSAGGYNEQFF. The CDR3 region has the DNA TGCGCCAGCAGCTTGTCCGCGGGAGGTTACAATGAGCAGTTCTTC. Using reference TRBV5-1 and TRBJ2-1 for the parts outside the CDR3, the full variable domain is KAGVTQTPRYLIKTRGQQVTLSCSPISGHRSVSWYQQTPGQGLQFLFEYFSETQRNKGNFPGRFSGRQFSNSRSEMNVSTLELGDSALYLCASSLSAGGYNEQFFGPGTRLTVL.

The chain has TRBV28 and TRBJ2-2; the match to TRBD2 covers 7 bases. The CDR3 extends over 16 amino acids. After removal of 8 bases from V and 3 bases from J, the junction contained 12 bases not matched to a gene. Germline V gene sequence: CDR1 MDHEN, CDR2 SYDVKM. The CDR3 here is CASGGLLAGDTGELFF. For the CDR3, the DNA is TGTGCCAGCGGGGGACTTCTCGCGGGGGACACCGGGGAGCTGTTTTTT.

The chain employs TRBV30 and TRBJ1-1; the match to TRBD1 covers 7 bases. CDR1 is GTSNPN and CDR2 is SVGIG in the germline V gene (reference sequence). V lost 0 bases to trimming and J lost 7 bases; unmatched junction nucleotides: 14. The CDR3 loop spans 16 amino acids. The CDR3 DNA is TGTGCCTGGAGTGTAGAGGGAAGGGGGCTTTGGTGTGAAGCTTTCTTT. As protein: CAWSVEGRGLWCEAFF. The variable domain in full, with the rest retrieved from reference TRBV30 and TRBJ1-1, is SQTIHQWPATLVQPVGSPLSLECTVEGTSNPNLYWYRQAAGRGLQLLFYSVGIGQISSEVPQNLSASRPQDRQFILSSKKLLLSDSGFYLCAWSVEGRGLWCEAFFGQGTRLTVV.

CDR3 protein: CASSPRTGANYGYTF. The CDR3 bases are TGTGCCAGCAGCCCACGGACAGGCGCTAACTATGGCTACACCTTC. The chain is built from TRBV9 and TRBJ1-2; 7 nucleotides match TRBD1. From germline, CDR1 is SGDLS and CDR2 YYNGEE. This CDR3 is built from 15 residues. Losses at the gene ends were 4 bases for V and 0 bases for J; bases not matched to a gene: 6.

This chain connects TRBV6-6 to TRBJ2-3; 7 bases agree with TRBD1. This CDR3 contains 12 residues. Germline CDR1 MNHNY, CDR2 SVGAGI (reference sequence). V lost 7 bases, J lost 11 bases, and 9 bases stayed unmatched. The CDR3 region is CASTNSQGKQYF. In DNA, the CDR3 is TGTGCCAGCACAAACTCACAGGGGAAGCAGTATTTT.

V usage is TRBV5-6 and J usage is TRBJ1-2; the match to TRBD1 covers 7 bases. The germline V gene has CDR1 SGHDT and CDR2 YYEEEE. This CDR3 contains 13 residues. V lost 4 bases, J lost 8 bases, and 8 bases stayed unmatched. The CDR3 protein is CASSRTTGDGYTF. CDR3 bases: TGTGCCAGCAGCCGAACCACAGGGGACGGCTACACCTTC.

The CDR3 region is CASSPGGTRPHGYTF. The CDR3 DNA follows: TGCGCCAGCAGCCCTGGGGGGACGAGGCCTCATGGCTACACCTTC. This rearrangement joins TRBV5-1 to TRBJ1-2; maybe TRBD1 (5 bases). Trimming stripped 4 bases from V and 6 bases from J, with 19 bases between. The germline V gene encodes CDR1 SGHRS and CDR2 YFSETQ. The CDR3 is 15 residues long.

This chain joins TRBV19 and TRBJ2-1; D is ambiguous. Trimming removed 4 bases at V and 3 bases at J, with 13 bases between. Germline loops: CDR1 LNHDA, CDR2 SQIVND (reference sequence). This CDR3 contains 15 residues. CDR3 nucleotides: TGTGCCAGTAGTACCCTTGGCGGCCTCTACAATGAGCAGTTCTTC. This sequence encodes CASSTLGGLYNEQFF.

This chain joins TRBV28 and TRBJ2-1, with D tentatively TRBD1 (5 bases). CDR1 is MDHEN, CDR2 SYDVKM, per germline. The CDR3 is made up of 11 amino acids. V was pared by 7 bases and J by 10 bases, with 11 bases between. The CDR3 DNA is TGTGCCAGCACCATAAGGGGCGAGCAGTTCTTC. It is translated as CASTIRGEQFF.

Only one count was recorded for this clone. The rearrangement uses TRBV12-5 and TRBJ2-1, with TRBD1 identical over 8 bases. The ends lost 7 bases at V and 1 base at J; junction bases unmatched: 9. Germline lookup yields CDR1 LGHNT and CDR2 FRNRAP. CDR3 length: 16 amino acids. The chain's CDR3 is CASELGGTGSYNEQFF. In DNA, the CDR3 is TGTGCTAGTGAACTAGGCGGGACAGGATCCTACAATGAGCAGTTCTTC.

The chain uses TRBV19 and TRBJ1-1, with D hard to call. Trimming took off 5 bases at V and 1 base at J, with 5 bases between the two ends. This CDR3 region has 12 residues. Germline V lookup: CDR1 LNHDA, CDR2 SQIVND (reference sequence). CDR3 coding DNA: TGTGCCAGTAGTTACAGGAACACTGAAGCTTTCTTT. Translation gives CASSYRNTEAFF.

V and J are TRBV7-9 and TRBJ1-5; D unclear. The CDR3 has 14 residues. V lost 2 bases, J lost 6 bases, and 11 bases lay in between. The germline V gene has CDR1 SEHNR and CDR2 FQNEAQ (reference sequence). CDR3 nucleotides: TGTGCCAGCAGCTTATCCTGGGAGGGTCAGCCCCAGCATTTT. This codes for CASSLSWEGQPQHF.

The chain carries TRBV7-9 and TRBJ1-1; 9 nucleotides align to TRBD1. Germline loops: CDR1 SEHNR, CDR2 FQNEAQ (reference sequence). V lost 4 bases, J lost 0 bases, and 3 bases stayed unmatched. The CDR3 length is 15 residues. The chain's CDR3 is CASSYGTGMNTEAFF. DNA of the CDR3: TGTGCCAGCAGCTACGGGACAGGGATGAACACTGAAGCTTTCTTT.

The genes are TRBV29-1 and TRBJ1-1; D uncertain. Germline-derived CDR1 and CDR2 are SQVTM and ANQGSEA. The CDR3 has 11 residues. The V end lost 0 bases, the J end lost 6 bases, and 5 bases lay between the germline ends. CDR3 residues: CSVEELSEAFF. The CDR3 nucleotides read TGCAGCGTTGAAGAGTTATCTGAAGCTTTCTTT.

This chain joins TRBV6-5 and TRBJ1-2; no clear D gene. Trimming removed 0 bases from V and 1 base from J, with 6 bases in between. Germline-derived CDR1 and CDR2 are MNHEY and SVGAGI. The CDR3 is 14 amino acids. CDR3 sequence reads: CASSYSFFNYGYTF. The DNA for the CDR3 is TGTGCCAGCAGTTACTCCTTCTTTAACTATGGCTACACCTTC.

The genes are TRBV6-5 and TRBJ2-5, with D maybe TRBD2 (6 bases). The CDR3 is made up of 14 amino acids. Germline V gene lookup returns CDR1 MNHEY and CDR2 SVGAGI. The germline V and J ends were trimmed by 2 bases and 3 bases, with 10 bases remaining between them. CDR3 in DNA: TGTGCCAGCAGTTACGGAGGGCCCGAAGAGACCCAGTACTTC. It specifies CASSYGGPEETQYF.

The V and J genes are TRBV9 and TRBJ2-1, with a weak D call TRBD2 (5 bases). The CDR3 totals 16 residues. V was trimmed by 0 bases and J by 1 base, leaving 11 bases between them. Germline values: CDR1 SGDLS, CDR2 YYNGEE. CDR3 nucleotide sequence: TGTGCCAGCAGCGTAGGGCTGGGGAGTTCCTACAATGAGCAGTTCTTC. Translation gives CASSVGLGSSYNEQFF.

The J gene is TRBJ1-2, the V gene TRBV5-1; 7 nucleotides line up with TRBD1. Looked up from germline, CDR1 is SGHRS and CDR2 is YFSETQ. The CDR3 length is 13 residues. Losses at the gene ends were 4 bases for V and 7 bases for J; bases not matched to a gene: 7. CDR3 nucleotide sequence: TGCGCCAGCAGCACCGAGGGGGCAGGTGGCTACACCTTC. Encoded protein: CASSTEGAGGYTF.

This clone was found a few times. The chain is built from TRBV6-1 and TRBJ2-7, with 7 nucleotides matching TRBD2. The CDR3 totals 15 residues. Per germline, CDR1 MNHNS and CDR2 SASEGT. V was pared by 3 bases and J by 5 bases, with 10 bases of the junction left unmatched. The CDR3 coding sequence is TGTGCCAGCAGTGATGGGGCGGGAGCCCCGCACGAGCAGTACTTC. Translated: CASSDGAGAPHEQYF.

This clone has just a few counts. The rearrangement uses TRBV4-1 and TRBJ2-3; 12 bases match TRBD2. The CDR3 consists of 21 residues. The ends lost 1 base at V and 0 bases at J; junction bases unmatched: 14. CDR1 MGHRA and CDR2 YSYEKL come from the germline V gene. CDR3 sequence (DNA): TGCGCCAGCAGCCAAGTCCTAATACTAGCGGGAGGTCCTCCTAGCACAGATACGCAGTATTTT. Translation gives CASSQVLILAGGPPSTDTQYF.

This chain joins TRBV27 and TRBJ2-1; D remains ambiguous. Looked up from germline, CDR1 is MNHEY and CDR2 is SMNVEV (reference sequence). V lost 5 bases, J lost 3 bases, and 5 bases lay in between. The CDR3 length is 12 residues. This CDR3 reads CASSLLYNEQFF. In DNA, the CDR3 is TGTGCCAGCAGTCTACTCTACAATGAGCAGTTCTTC.

The chain is built from TRBV7-2 and TRBJ2-1; D may be TRBD2 (5 bases). V was trimmed by 1 base and J by 2 bases, leaving 12 bases between them. This CDR3 is built from 16 residues. Germline loops: CDR1 SGHTA, CDR2 FQGNSA. The CDR3 loop reads CASSLVSGTTYNEQFF. The DNA for the CDR3 is TGTGCCAGCAGCTTAGTGAGCGGAACTACCTACAATGAGCAGTTCTTC. Based on the CDR3 plus reference TRBV7-2 and TRBJ2-1, the full variable domain is GAGVSQSPSNKVTEKGKDVELRCDPISGHTALYWYRQSLGQGLEFLIYFQGNSAPDKSGLPSDRFSAERTGGSVSTLTIQRTQQEDSAVYLCASSLVSGTTYNEQFFGPGTRLTVL.

This clone was seen more than once but under ten times. The chain joins TRBV7-8 to TRBJ2-1; TRBD2 matches 8 bases. J was trimmed by 6 bases and V by 3 bases; bases with no gene match: 4. CDR3 length: 14 residues. The V gene's germline CDR1 is SGHVS and CDR2 FQNEAQ. CDR3 sequence: CASSFVGGGNEQFF. CDR3 nucleotides: TGTGCCAGCAGCTTTGTCGGGGGGGGCAATGAGCAGTTCTTC.

The gene calls are TRBV27 and TRBJ2-7; TRBD1 matches 11 bases. The germline CDR1 and CDR2 sequences are MNHEY and SMNVEV (reference sequence). This CDR3 is 15 amino acids long. V lost 9 bases and J lost 3; bases outside the gene matches: 10. For the CDR3, the DNA is TGTGCCAGTTCGGACCCGGGACAGGGGGGCTACGAGCAGTACTTC. It translates to CASSDPGQGGYEQYF.

This chain uses TRBV6-1 with TRBJ2-5, with D possibly TRBD2 on 7 matching bases. This CDR3 spans 15 amino acids. From germline, CDR1 is MNHNS and CDR2 SASEGT. V was trimmed by 0 bases and J by 6 bases, leaving 14 bases between them. CDR3 protein: CASSEAGGGSKTQYF. The CDR3 DNA is TGTGCCAGCAGTGAAGCGGGGGGGGGCAGCAAGACCCAGTACTTC.

J is TRBJ2-1 and V is TRBV15, with 9 bases identical to TRBD1. The CDR3 has 14 residues. The ends lost 3 bases at V and 7 bases at J; junction bases unmatched: 4. Germline assignment: CDR1 LNHNV and CDR2 YYDKDF (reference sequence). This CDR3 reads CATSSRQGENEQFF. CDR3 in DNA: TGTGCCACCAGCAGTCGACAGGGGGAAAATGAGCAGTTCTTC.

The rearrangement joins TRBV28 to TRBJ1-1; 9 bases map to TRBD1. Germline assignment: CDR1 MDHEN and CDR2 SYDVKM. The CDR3 loop spans 15 amino acids. J gave up 2 bases and V 7 bases, and 8 bases lay outside the gene matches. CDR3 protein: CASTSTTGGNTEAFF. Here the CDR3 DNA reads TGTGCCAGCACGTCCACTACAGGGGGCAACACTGAAGCTTTCTTT.

The rearrangement links TRBV6-4 to TRBJ2-7; 12 bases line up with TRBD2. This CDR3 has 16 amino acids. V trimming: 0 bases; J trimming: 5 bases; junction bases outside the gene matches: 5. Germline CDR1 reads MRHNA; CDR2 reads SNTAGT. The CDR3 spells CASSDSSSGRVHEQYF. CDR3 nucleotide sequence: TGTGCCAGCAGTGACTCGTCTAGCGGGAGGGTCCACGAGCAGTACTTC.

V usage is TRBV7-9 and J usage is TRBJ2-3, with D uncertain. The CDR3 extends over 17 amino acids. V lost 5 bases and J lost 2, with 20 bases in between. CDR1 is SEHNR and CDR2 is FQNEAQ in the germline V gene (reference sequence). As DNA, the CDR3 is TGTGCCAGCAGCCCGCCTCGTGGCTCACAAAACACAGATACGCAGTATTTT. Protein: CASSPPRGSQNTDTQYF.